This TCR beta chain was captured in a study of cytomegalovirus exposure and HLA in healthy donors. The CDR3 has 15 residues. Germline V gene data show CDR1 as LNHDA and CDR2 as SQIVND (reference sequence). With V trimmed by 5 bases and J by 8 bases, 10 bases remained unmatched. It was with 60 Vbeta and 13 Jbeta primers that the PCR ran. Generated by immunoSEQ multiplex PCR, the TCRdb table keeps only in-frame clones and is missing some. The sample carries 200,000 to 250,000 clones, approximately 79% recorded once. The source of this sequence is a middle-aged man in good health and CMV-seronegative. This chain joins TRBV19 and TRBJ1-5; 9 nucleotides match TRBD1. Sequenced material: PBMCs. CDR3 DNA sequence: TGTGCCAGTAGTTCAGCGGGACAGGGTATTGAGCCCCAGCATTTT. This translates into CASSSAGQGIEPQHF.